Listed below are T cell receptor beta chains from one sample, sequenced in a study of liver allograft versus peripheral blood T cells. TCRdb independently ran MiXCR on the reads; one entry per CDR3 protein. Of approximately 810 distinct CDR3 sequences listed, approximately 14% are singletons. Every receptor here comes from a human patient who had a liver transplant. Some T cells may originate from the graft donor. CDR3s include the opening cysteine and the closing phenylalanine or tryptophan. Fields, in order: CDR3 protein, CDR3 DNA, J gene, V gene, D gene, clone size, CDR3 length. A D gene is named only where the DNA matches it firmly. Clone size appears in some rows only: once, few, many, or a class for an expanded clone.

cdr3_aa: CASRYGGAGQPQHF
cdr3_nt: TGTGCCAGCAGATATGGAGGGGCGGGTCAGCCCCAGCATTTT
j_call: TRBJ1-5
v_call: TRBV27
d_call: NA
clone_size: large
cdr3_length: 14

cdr3_aa: CASSLEQGRPYEQYF
cdr3_nt: TGTGCCAGCAGCTTAGAACAGGGAAGGCCCTACGAGCAGTACTTC
j_call: TRBJ2-7
v_call: TRBV7-9
d_call: NA
clone_size: medium-sized
cdr3_length: 15

cdr3_aa: CASSPRTRDGYTF
cdr3_nt: TGTGCCAGCAGTCCACGGACAAGGGATGGCTACACCTTC
j_call: TRBJ1-2
v_call: TRBV25-1
d_call: NA
clone_size: NA
cdr3_length: 13

cdr3_aa: CASGTGSYEQYF
cdr3_nt: TGTGCCTCCGGGACAGGCTCCTACGAGCAGTACTTC
j_call: TRBJ2-7
v_call: TRBV12-3/TRBV12-4
d_call: TRBD1
clone_size: medium-sized
cdr3_length: 12

cdr3_aa: CASSPGGLFVFF
cdr3_nt: TGTGCCAGCTCCCCCGGGGGACTCTTTGTTTTCTTT
j_call: TRBJ1-1
v_call: TRBV6-6
d_call: NA
clone_size: medium-sized
cdr3_length: 12

cdr3_aa: CASSQGTGGDYGYTF
cdr3_nt: TGTGCCAGCAGCCAAGGGACAGGGGGCGACTATGGCTACACCTTC
j_call: TRBJ1-2
v_call: TRBV12-3/TRBV12-4
d_call: TRBD1
clone_size: medium-sized
cdr3_length: 15

cdr3_aa: CASSPRQGGSYNSPLHF
cdr3_nt: TGTGCCAGCAGCCCAAGACAGGGCGGCTCCTATAATTCACCCCTCCACTTT
j_call: TRBJ1-6
v_call: TRBV13
d_call: TRBD1
clone_size: NA
cdr3_length: 17

cdr3_aa: CASSSPGQGRGEKLFF
cdr3_nt: TGTGCCAGCAGCTCTCCGGGACAGGGGAGGGGTGAAAAACTGTTTTTT
j_call: TRBJ1-4
v_call: TRBV14
d_call: TRBD1
clone_size: NA
cdr3_length: 16

cdr3_aa: CASSILYGGQETQYF
cdr3_nt: TGTGCCAGTAGTATACTCTACGGGGGCCAAGAGACCCAGTACTTC
j_call: TRBJ2-5
v_call: TRBV19
d_call: NA
clone_size: medium-sized
cdr3_length: 15

cdr3_aa: CASSYGRGGQPQHF
cdr3_nt: TGTGCCAGCAGTTACGGCAGGGGCGGTCAGCCCCAGCATTTT
j_call: TRBJ1-5
v_call: TRBV6-6
d_call: NA
clone_size: large
cdr3_length: 14

cdr3_aa: CASSLRTSPYNEQFF
cdr3_nt: TGTGCCAGCAGTTTACGGACTAGCCCCTACAATGAGCAGTTCTTC
j_call: TRBJ2-1
v_call: TRBV6-5
d_call: TRBD2
clone_size: medium-sized
cdr3_length: 15

cdr3_aa: CASRELMGQGSETQYF
cdr3_nt: TGTGCCAGCAGGGAATTGATGGGACAGGGCTCCGAGACCCAGTACTTC
j_call: TRBJ2-5
v_call: TRBV27
d_call: TRBD1
clone_size: NA
cdr3_length: 16

cdr3_aa: CASSIGTGGQPQHF
cdr3_nt: TGTGCCAGCAGCATCGGGACAGGAGGTCAGCCCCAGCATTTT
j_call: TRBJ1-5
v_call: TRBV9
d_call: TRBD1
clone_size: NA
cdr3_length: 14

cdr3_aa: CASLAGGSDTQYF
cdr3_nt: TGTGCCAGCTTGGCAGGGGGGTCAGATACGCAGTATTTT
j_call: TRBJ2-3
v_call: TRBV11-2
d_call: NA
clone_size: NA
cdr3_length: 13

cdr3_aa: CASSLRTGELFF
cdr3_nt: TGTGCCAGCAGCTTAAGAACCGGGGAGCTGTTTTTT
j_call: TRBJ2-2
v_call: TRBV7-9
d_call: NA
clone_size: medium-sized
cdr3_length: 12

cdr3_aa: CASSDEAPSSGNTIYF
cdr3_nt: TGTGCCAGCAGCGATGAGGCCCCAAGCTCTGGAAACACCATATATTTT
j_call: TRBJ1-3
v_call: TRBV5-6
d_call: NA
clone_size: medium-sized
cdr3_length: 16

cdr3_aa: CASSALDRGTNQPQHF
cdr3_nt: TGTGCCAGCAGTGCCCTCGACAGGGGAACCAATCAGCCCCAGCATTTT
j_call: TRBJ1-5
v_call: TRBV6-2/TRBV6-3
d_call: TRBD1
clone_size: large
cdr3_length: 16

cdr3_aa: CASGSRDSNNQPQHF
cdr3_nt: TGTGCCAGTGGCTCTCGGGACAGTAACAATCAGCCCCAGCATTTT
j_call: TRBJ1-5
v_call: TRBV19
d_call: TRBD1
clone_size: large
cdr3_length: 15

cdr3_aa: CASNRETYGYTF
cdr3_nt: TGTGCCAGCAACCGGGAAACATATGGCTACACCTTC
j_call: TRBJ1-2
v_call: TRBV7-9
d_call: NA
clone_size: medium-sized
cdr3_length: 12

cdr3_aa: CASSEVRLGGYGYTF
cdr3_nt: TGTGCCAGCAGTGAAGTTCGACTGGGAGGTTATGGCTACACCTTC
j_call: TRBJ1-2
v_call: TRBV6-1
d_call: NA
clone_size: large
cdr3_length: 15

cdr3_aa: CASSEVDYRVMSYNEQFF
cdr3_nt: TGTGCCAGCAGTGAAGTGGACTACAGGGTAATGTCCTACAATGAGCAGTTCTTC
j_call: TRBJ2-1
v_call: TRBV6-1
d_call: NA
clone_size: large
cdr3_length: 18

cdr3_aa: CASSPLDGFNQPQHF
cdr3_nt: TGTGCCAGCAGTCCCCTCGACGGATTCAATCAGCCCCAGCATTTT
j_call: TRBJ1-5
v_call: TRBV12-3/TRBV12-4
d_call: NA
clone_size: medium-sized
cdr3_length: 15

cdr3_aa: CASSTWTEPNTEAFF
cdr3_nt: TGTGCCAGTAGTACCTGGACAGAGCCGAACACTGAAGCTTTCTTT
j_call: TRBJ1-1
v_call: TRBV19
d_call: NA
clone_size: medium-sized
cdr3_length: 15

cdr3_aa: CASVEGAGWIYGYTF
cdr3_nt: TGTGCCAGTGTGGAGGGGGCAGGGTGGATCTATGGCTACACCTTC
j_call: TRBJ1-2
v_call: TRBV19
d_call: TRBD1
clone_size: medium-sized
cdr3_length: 15

cdr3_aa: CASSPTSLGTNEKLFF
cdr3_nt: TGTGCCAGTAGTCCTACGAGTTTAGGAACTAATGAAAAACTGTTTTTT
j_call: TRBJ1-4
v_call: TRBV19
d_call: NA
clone_size: large
cdr3_length: 16

cdr3_aa: CASSLRRGGPISSYNEQFF
cdr3_nt: TGTGCCAGCAGCTTAAGGCGGGGGGGCCCGATTAGCTCCTACAATGAGCAGTTCTTC
j_call: TRBJ2-1
v_call: TRBV7-3
d_call: TRBD2
clone_size: NA
cdr3_length: 19

cdr3_aa: CASSYLAGNQPQHF
cdr3_nt: TGTGCCAGCAGTTACTTGGCGGGCAATCAGCCCCAGCATTTT
j_call: TRBJ1-5
v_call: TRBV6-2/TRBV6-3
d_call: NA
clone_size: medium-sized
cdr3_length: 14

cdr3_aa: CATSDGSIVSYNEQFF
cdr3_nt: TGTGCCACCAGCGACGGGTCCATTGTCTCCTACAATGAGCAGTTCTTC
j_call: TRBJ2-1
v_call: TRBV15
d_call: NA
clone_size: few
cdr3_length: 16

cdr3_aa: CASSSGQGPGNTIYF
cdr3_nt: TGTGCCAGCAGCTCCGGGCAGGGCCCTGGAAACACCATATATTTT
j_call: TRBJ1-3
v_call: TRBV9
d_call: NA
clone_size: few
cdr3_length: 15